This T cell receptor (beta chain) appears in the sequencing data of a study of T cell responses to AZD1222 COVID-19 vaccine. Whole-study results and caveats: Sampling that yielded the repertoires occurred only after the peak T cell response. Researchers report vaccine-associated CD4 TCRs spanning spike, with dominance at 160-218 and 743-854. Only 6 or 7 AZD1222 recipients tested seropositive at baseline. Nearly half of spike-specific TCRs reportedly go after variant regions that carry no mutations.

In this sample, this clone turned up once. Its antigen is currently unknown. The germline CDR1 and CDR2 sequences are SGDLS and YYNGEE. The CDR3 has 16 amino acids. V was trimmed by 0 bases and J by 0 bases, leaving 10 bases between them. Libraries were prepared by immunoSEQ multiplex PCR; TCRdb keeps only in-frame clonotypes and omits some of them. The data contain around 170,000 clones, around 90% of them singletons. The source is an adult who received the AZD1222 COVID-19 vaccine. This chain uses TRBV9 with TRBJ1-3; no definite D call. Specimen: peripheral blood, collected 28 days after the second AZD1222 dose. Here the CDR3 DNA reads TGTGCCAGCAGCGTAGACCCGGGCTACTCTGGAAACACCATATATTTT. Translating it yields CASSVDPGYSGNTIYF. The complete variable domain, with remaining parts taken from reference TRBV9 and TRBJ1-3, reads DSGVTQTPKHLITATGQRVTLRCSPRSGDLSVYWYQQSLDQGLQFLIQYYNGEERAKGNILERFSAQQFPDLHSELNLSSLELGDSALYFCASSVDPGYSGNTIYFGEGSWLTVV.